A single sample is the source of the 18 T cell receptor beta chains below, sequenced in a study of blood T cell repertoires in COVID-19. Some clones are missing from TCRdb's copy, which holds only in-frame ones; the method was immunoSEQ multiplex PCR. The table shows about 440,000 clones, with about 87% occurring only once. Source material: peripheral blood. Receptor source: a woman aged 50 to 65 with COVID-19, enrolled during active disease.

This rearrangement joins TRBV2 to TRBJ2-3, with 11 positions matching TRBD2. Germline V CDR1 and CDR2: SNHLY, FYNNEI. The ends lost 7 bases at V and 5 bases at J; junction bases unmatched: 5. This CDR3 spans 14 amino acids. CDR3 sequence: CASTSGGFGDTQYF. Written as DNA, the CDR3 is TGTGCCAGCACTAGCGGGGGGTTTGGAGATACGCAGTATTTT. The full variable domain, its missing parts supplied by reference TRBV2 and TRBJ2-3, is EPEVTQTPSHQVTQMGQEVILRCVPISNHLYFYWYRQILGQKVEFLVSFYNNEISEKSEIFDDQFSVERPDGSNFTLKIRSTKLEDSAMYFCASTSGGFGDTQYFGPGTRLTVL.

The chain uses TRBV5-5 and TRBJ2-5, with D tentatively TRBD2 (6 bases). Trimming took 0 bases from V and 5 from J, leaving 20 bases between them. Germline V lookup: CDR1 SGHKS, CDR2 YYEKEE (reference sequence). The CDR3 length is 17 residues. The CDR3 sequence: CASSLGFGGQAGETQYF. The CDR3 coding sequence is TGTGCCAGCAGCTTGGGATTCGGTGGGCAGGCGGGGGAGACCCAGTACTTC.

CDR3 loop: CASSGDRGSSYGYTF. CDR3 nucleotides: TGTGCCAGCAGCGGCGACAGGGGATCGAGCTATGGCTACACCTTC. The rearrangement joins TRBV5-6 to TRBJ1-2; 8 bases line up with TRBD1. Germline V gives CDR1 SGHDT, CDR2 YYEEEE. V lost 4 bases to trimming and J lost 4 bases; unmatched junction nucleotides: 9. CDR3 length: 15 amino acids.

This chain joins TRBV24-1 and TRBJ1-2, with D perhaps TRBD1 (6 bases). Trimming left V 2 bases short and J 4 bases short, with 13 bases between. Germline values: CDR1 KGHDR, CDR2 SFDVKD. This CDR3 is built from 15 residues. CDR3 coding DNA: TGTGCCACCAGTGATTCCGTTCCGGACAGCTATGGCTACACCTTC. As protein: CATSDSVPDSYGYTF.

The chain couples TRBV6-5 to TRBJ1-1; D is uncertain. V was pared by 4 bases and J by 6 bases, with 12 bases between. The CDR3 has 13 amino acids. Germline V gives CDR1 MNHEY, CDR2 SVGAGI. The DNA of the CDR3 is TGTGCCAGCAGTTCCACCGGAGGCCCTGAAGCTTTCTTT. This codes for CASSSTGGPEAFF.

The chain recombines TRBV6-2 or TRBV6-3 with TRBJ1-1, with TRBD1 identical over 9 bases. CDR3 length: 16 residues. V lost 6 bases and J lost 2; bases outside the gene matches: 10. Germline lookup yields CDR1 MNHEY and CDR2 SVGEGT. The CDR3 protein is CASSPRRDRVNTEAFF. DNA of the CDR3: TGTGCCAGCAGCCCGAGAAGGGACAGGGTAAACACTGAAGCTTTCTTT.

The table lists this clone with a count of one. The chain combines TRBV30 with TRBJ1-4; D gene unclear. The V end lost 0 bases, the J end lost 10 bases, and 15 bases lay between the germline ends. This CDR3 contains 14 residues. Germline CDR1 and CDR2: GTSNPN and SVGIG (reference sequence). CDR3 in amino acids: CAWSVRTGSGKLFF. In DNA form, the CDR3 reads TGTGCCTGGAGTGTACGAACCGGGAGTGGAAAACTGTTTTTT.

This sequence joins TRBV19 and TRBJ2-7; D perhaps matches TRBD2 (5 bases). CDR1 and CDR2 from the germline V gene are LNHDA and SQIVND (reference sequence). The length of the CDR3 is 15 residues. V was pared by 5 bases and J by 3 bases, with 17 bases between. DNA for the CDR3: TGTGCCAGTAGTGCGGGCCAAGACTCCCACTACGAGCAGTACTTC. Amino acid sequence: CASSAGQDSHYEQYF.

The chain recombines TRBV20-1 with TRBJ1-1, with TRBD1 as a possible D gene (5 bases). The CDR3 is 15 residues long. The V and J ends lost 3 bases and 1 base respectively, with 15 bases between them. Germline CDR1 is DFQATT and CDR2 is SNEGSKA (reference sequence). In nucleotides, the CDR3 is TGCAGTGCTAGTTTTCCGGGACTCGCGAACACTGAAGCTTTCTTT. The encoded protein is CSASFPGLANTEAFF.

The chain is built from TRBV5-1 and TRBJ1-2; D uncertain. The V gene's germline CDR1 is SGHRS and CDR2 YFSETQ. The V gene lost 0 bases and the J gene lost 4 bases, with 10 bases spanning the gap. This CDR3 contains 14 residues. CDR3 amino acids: CASSLDGISYGYTF. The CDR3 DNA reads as TGCGCCAGCAGCTTGGATGGCATATCCTATGGCTACACCTTC.

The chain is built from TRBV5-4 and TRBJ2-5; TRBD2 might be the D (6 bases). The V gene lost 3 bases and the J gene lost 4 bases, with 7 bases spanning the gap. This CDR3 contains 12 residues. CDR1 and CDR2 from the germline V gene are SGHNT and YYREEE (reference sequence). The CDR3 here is CASSWRGETQYF. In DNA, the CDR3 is TGTGCCAGCAGCTGGCGGGGAGAGACCCAGTACTTC.

CDR3 protein: CASSATGSSYEQYF. The DNA of the CDR3 is TGTGCCAGCAGCGCGACAGGGAGCTCCTACGAGCAGTACTTC. The chain carries TRBV27 and TRBJ2-7; 7 bases agree with TRBD1. Trimming removed 6 bases from V and 0 bases from J; junction bases left unmatched: 5. CDR3 length equals 14 residues. CDR1 and CDR2 (germline): MNHEY, SMNVEV (reference sequence).

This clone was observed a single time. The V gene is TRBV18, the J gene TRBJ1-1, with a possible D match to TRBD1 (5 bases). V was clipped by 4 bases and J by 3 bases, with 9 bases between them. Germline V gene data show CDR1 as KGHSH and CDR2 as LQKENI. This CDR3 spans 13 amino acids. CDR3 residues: CASSRQGDTEAFF. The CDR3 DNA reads TGTGCCAGCTCACGGCAGGGCGACACTGAAGCTTTCTTT.

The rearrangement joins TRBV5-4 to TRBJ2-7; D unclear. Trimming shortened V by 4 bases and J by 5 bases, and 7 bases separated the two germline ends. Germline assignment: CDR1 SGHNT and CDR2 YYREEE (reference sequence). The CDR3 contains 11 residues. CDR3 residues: CASSRSNEQYF. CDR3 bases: TGTGCCAGCAGCCGGAGCAACGAGCAGTACTTC.

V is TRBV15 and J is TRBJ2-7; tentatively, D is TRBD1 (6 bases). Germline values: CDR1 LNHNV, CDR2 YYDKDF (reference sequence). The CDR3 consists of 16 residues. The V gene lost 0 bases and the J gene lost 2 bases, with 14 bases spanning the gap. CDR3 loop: CATSREIGTPAYEQYF. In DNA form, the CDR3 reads TGTGCCACCAGCAGAGAAATAGGGACACCAGCCTACGAGCAGTACTTC. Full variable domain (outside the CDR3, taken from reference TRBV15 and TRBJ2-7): DAMVIQNPRYQVTQFGKPVTLSCSQTLNHNVMYWYQQKSSQAPKLLFHYYDKDFNNEADTPDNFQSRRPNTSFCFLDIRSPGLGDTAMYLCATSREIGTPAYEQYFGPGTRLTVT.

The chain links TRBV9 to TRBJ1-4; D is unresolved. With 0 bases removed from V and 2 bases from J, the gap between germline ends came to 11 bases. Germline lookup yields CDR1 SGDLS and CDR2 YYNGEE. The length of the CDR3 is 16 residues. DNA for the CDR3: TGTGCCAGCAGCGTAGGGGCCAGGAGGACTAATGAAAAACTGTTTTTT. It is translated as CASSVGARRTNEKLFF.

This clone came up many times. The DNA for the CDR3 is TGTGCCAGCAGTGTCCAGCGGGGAGGCGGGGAGCTGTTTTTT. Amino acids: CASSVQRGGGELFF. The rearrangement joins TRBV2 to TRBJ2-2, with 7 bases lining up with TRBD2. The germline V gene encodes CDR1 SNHLY and CDR2 FYNNEI. This CDR3 has 14 amino acids. With 4 bases clipped from V and 7 bases from J, the junction kept 6 bases outside the gene matches.

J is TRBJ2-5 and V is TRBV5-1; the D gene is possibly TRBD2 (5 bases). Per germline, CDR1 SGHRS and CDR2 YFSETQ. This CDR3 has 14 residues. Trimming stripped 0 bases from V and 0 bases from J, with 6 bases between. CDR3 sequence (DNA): TGCGCCAGCAGCTTGGGGCGGGACCAAGAGACCCAGTACTTC. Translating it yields CASSLGRDQETQYF.